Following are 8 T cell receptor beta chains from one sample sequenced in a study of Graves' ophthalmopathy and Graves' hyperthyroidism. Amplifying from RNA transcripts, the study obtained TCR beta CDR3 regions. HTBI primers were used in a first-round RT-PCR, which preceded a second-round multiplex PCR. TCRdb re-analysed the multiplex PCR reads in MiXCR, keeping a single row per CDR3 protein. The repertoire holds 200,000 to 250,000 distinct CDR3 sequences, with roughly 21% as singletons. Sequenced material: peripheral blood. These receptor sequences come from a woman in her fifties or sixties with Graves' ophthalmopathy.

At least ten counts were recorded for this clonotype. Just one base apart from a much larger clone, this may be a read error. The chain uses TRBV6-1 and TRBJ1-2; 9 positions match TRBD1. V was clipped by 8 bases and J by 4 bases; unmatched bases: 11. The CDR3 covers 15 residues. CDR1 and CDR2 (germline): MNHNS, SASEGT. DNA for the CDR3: TGTGCCAGCCTAGCCCGGGACAGGGCGCCCTATGGCTACACCTTC. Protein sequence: CASLARDRAPYGYTF.

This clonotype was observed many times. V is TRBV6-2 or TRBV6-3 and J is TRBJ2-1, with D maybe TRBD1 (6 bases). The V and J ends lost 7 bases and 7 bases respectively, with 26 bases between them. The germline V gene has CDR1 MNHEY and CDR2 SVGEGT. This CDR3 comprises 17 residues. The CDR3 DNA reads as TGTGCCAGCACATCCTCGACAGGCATTCAGGGCACGAATGAGCAGTTCTTC. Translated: CASTSSTGIQGTNEQFF.

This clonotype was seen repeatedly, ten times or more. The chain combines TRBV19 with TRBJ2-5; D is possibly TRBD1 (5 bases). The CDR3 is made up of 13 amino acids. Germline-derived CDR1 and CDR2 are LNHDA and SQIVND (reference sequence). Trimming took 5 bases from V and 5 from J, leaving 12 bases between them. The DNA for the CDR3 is TGTGCCAGTAGTGGCAGGGTGGGTGAGACCCAGTACTTC. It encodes CASSGRVGETQYF.

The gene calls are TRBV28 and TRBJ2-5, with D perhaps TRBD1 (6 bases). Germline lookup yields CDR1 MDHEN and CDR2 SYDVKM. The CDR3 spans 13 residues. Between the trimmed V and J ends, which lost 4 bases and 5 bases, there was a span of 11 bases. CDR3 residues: CASSSQGRETQYF. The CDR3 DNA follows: TGTGCCAGCAGTTCACAGGGACGGGAGACCCAGTACTTC.

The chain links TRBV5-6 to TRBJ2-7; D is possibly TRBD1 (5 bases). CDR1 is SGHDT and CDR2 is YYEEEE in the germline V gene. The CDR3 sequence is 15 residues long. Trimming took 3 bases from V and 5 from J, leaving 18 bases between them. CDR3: CASSSPQGFSHEQYF. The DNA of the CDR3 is TGTGCCAGCAGCTCCCCCCAGGGTTTTTCCCACGAGCAGTACTTC.

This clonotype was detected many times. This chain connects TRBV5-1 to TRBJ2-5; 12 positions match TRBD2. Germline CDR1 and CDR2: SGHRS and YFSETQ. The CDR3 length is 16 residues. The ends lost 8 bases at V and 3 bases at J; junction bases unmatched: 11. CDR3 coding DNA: TGCGCCAGTGCGAAACTAGCGGGAGGTCCCAAAGAGACCCAGTACTTC. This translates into CASAKLAGGPKETQYF.

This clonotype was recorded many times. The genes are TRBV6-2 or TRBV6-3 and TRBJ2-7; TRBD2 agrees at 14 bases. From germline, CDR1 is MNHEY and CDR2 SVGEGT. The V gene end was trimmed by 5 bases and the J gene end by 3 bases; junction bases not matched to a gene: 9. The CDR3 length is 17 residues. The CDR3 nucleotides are TGTGCCAGCAGTCCCCCCCGGACTAGCGGGAGGCTCTACGAGCAGTACTTC. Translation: CASSPPRTSGRLYEQYF.

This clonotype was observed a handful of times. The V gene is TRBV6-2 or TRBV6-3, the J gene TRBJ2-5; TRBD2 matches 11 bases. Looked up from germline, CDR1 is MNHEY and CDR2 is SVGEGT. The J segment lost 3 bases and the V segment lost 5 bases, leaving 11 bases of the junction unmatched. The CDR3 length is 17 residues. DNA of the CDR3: TGTGCCAGCAGTCTCCTGTCACCGGGACTAGCGGAAGAGACCCAGTACTTC. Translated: CASSLLSPGLAEETQYF.